The T cell receptor (beta chain) under discussion was sequenced for a study of cytomegalovirus exposure and HLA in healthy donors. This CDR3 has 15 amino acids. Germline CDR1 reads SGHTA; CDR2 reads FQGNSA. The J segment lost 6 bases and the V segment lost 5 bases, leaving 8 bases of the junction unmatched. The PCR was carried out with 60 Vbeta primers and 13 Jbeta primers. Libraries were prepared by immunoSEQ multiplex PCR; TCRdb keeps only in-frame clonotypes and omits some of them. Altogether approximately 100,000 clones are present, about 76% being singletons, with the ten largest covering roughly 6%.

This receptor was identified in a woman in her forties or fifties in good health and CMV-seropositive. What was sequenced was PBMCs. The rearrangement links TRBV7-2 to TRBJ2-1; TRBD1 agrees at 9 bases. This chain's CDR3 is CASSTRTGAGNEQFF. DNA of the CDR3: TGTGCCAGCAGCACAAGGACAGGGGCGGGCAATGAGCAGTTCTTC. The full variable domain, with the rest looked up from reference TRBV7-2 and TRBJ2-1, is GAGVSQSPSNKVTEKGKDVELRCDPISGHTALYWYRQSLGQGLEFLIYFQGNSAPDKSGLPSDRFSAERTGGSVSTLTIQRTQQEDSAVYLCASSTRTGAGNEQFFGPGTRLTVL.